This T cell receptor (beta chain) was profiled in a study of response to subunit inactivated influenza vaccine. Overall study results and limits: The study's authors posited that every seasonal influenza vaccination enlists few new T cells.

The CDR3 loop spans 17 amino acids. Deletions cut 0 bases from V and 4 bases from J, with 15 bases between. CDR1 MNHEY and CDR2 SVGAGI come from the germline V gene. This clonotype was seen many times. Its antigen is not known. TCRdb reprocessed the RT-PCR reads via MiXCR and lists one record per CDR3 protein. The table includes around 480,000 distinct CDR3 sequences, roughly 11% detected once. The V and J genes are TRBV6-5 and TRBJ2-2, with D unclear. This TCR came from a man aged 50 to 60 who received an inactivated influenza vaccine. Sequencing was performed on PBMCs from blood, taken more than 35 days after vaccination. The CDR3 bases are TGTGCCAGCAGTTACTCGATGGCAGAACCTGGCACCGGGGAGCTGTTTTTT. Translating gives CASSYSMAEPGTGELFF.